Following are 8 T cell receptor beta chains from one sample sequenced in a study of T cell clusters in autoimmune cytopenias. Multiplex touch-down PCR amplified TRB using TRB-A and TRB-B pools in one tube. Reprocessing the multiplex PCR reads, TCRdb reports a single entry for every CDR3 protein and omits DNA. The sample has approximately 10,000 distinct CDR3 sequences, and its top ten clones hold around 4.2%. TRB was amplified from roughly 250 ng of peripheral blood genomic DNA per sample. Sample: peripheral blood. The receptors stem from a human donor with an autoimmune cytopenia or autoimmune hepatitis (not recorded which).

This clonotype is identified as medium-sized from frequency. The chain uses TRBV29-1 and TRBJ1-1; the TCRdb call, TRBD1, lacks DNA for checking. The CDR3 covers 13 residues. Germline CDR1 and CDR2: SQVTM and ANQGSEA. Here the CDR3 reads CSFRGVGGTEAFF.

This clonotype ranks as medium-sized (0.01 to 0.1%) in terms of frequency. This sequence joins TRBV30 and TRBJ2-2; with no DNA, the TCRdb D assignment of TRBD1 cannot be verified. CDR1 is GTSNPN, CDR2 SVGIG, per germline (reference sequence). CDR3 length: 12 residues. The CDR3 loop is CAWGRGSGELFF.

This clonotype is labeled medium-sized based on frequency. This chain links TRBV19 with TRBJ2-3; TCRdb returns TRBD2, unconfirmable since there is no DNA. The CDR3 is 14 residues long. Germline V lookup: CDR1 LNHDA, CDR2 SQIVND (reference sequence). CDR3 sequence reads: CASRRLAGTDTQYF.

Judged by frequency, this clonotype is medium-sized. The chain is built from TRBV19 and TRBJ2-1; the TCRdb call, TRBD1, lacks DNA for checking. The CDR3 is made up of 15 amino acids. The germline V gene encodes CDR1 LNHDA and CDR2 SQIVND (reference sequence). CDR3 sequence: CASSIGAASYNEQFF. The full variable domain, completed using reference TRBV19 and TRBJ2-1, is DGGITQSPKYLFRKEGQNVTLSCEQNLNHDAMYWYRQDPGQGLRLIYYSQIVNDFQKGDIAEGYSVSREKKESFPLTVTSAQKNPTAFYLCASSIGAASYNEQFFGPGTRLTVL.

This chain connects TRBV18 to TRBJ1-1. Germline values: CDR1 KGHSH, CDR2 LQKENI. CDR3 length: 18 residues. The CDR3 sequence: CASSPLPHPEQGDTEAFF. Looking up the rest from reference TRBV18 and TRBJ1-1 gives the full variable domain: NAGVMQNPRHLVRRRGQEARLRCSPMKGHSHVYWYRQLPEEGLKFMVYLQKENIIDESGMPKERFSAEFPKEGPSILRIQQVVRGDSAAYFCASSPLPHPEQGDTEAFFGQGTRLTVV.

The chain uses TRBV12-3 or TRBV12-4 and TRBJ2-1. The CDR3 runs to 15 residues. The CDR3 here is CASSFGLAYYNEQFF.

CDR3 in amino acids: CASSLRGGASYEQYF. The chain uses TRBV13 and TRBJ2-7; TCRdb calls TRBD1, which cannot be checked without DNA. Germline V gives CDR1 PRHDT, CDR2 FYEKMQ (reference sequence). The CDR3 is made up of 15 amino acids.

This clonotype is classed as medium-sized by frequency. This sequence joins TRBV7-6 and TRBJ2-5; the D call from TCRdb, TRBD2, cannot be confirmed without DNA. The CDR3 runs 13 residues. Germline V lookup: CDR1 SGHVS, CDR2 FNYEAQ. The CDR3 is CASSLGLEETQYF.